This T cell receptor (beta chain) was sequenced for a study of blood T cell repertoires in COVID-19. Looking at the study overall: From the United States, Italy and Spain came samples of acute and convalescent COVID-19.

Generated by immunoSEQ multiplex PCR, the TCRdb table keeps only in-frame clones and is missing some. The profile shows about 200,000 clones, roughly 90% of them singletons. From germline, CDR1 is SGHRS and CDR2 YFSETQ. This CDR3 is built from 18 residues. Losses at the gene ends were 0 bases for V and 1 base for J; bases not matched to a gene: 8. The J gene is TRBJ2-7, the V gene TRBV5-1; 12 nucleotides align to TRBD1. Sequencing used peripheral blood. The receptor was derived from a man aged 45-65 years with COVID-19, enrolled during active disease. In DNA, the CDR3 is TGCGCCAGCAGCTTGGCGGGACAGGGGGCGCTTAGTTCCTACGAGCAGTACTTC. Its protein is CASSLAGQGALSSYEQYF.